Listed below are T cell receptor beta chains from one sample, sequenced in a study of early T cells in non-severe SARS-CoV-2 infection. One entry per CDR3 protein, called by TCRdb with MiXCR from the 5' RACE reads. The sample carries 45,000 to 75,000 distinct CDR3 sequences, 4.5% to 7% recorded once. The sequenced sample consisted of whole blood. Receptors were obtained from an adult who was a healthcare worker with PCR-confirmed SARS-CoV-2 infection or an uninfected control (not recorded which). Both conserved end residues are part of each CDR3. The order of the fields is J gene, CDR3 length, V gene, CDR3 protein.

j_gene: TRBJ2-3; len: 19; v_gene: TRBV5-1; CDR3aa: CASSLTQGFSPGGTDTQYF
j_gene: TRBJ2-5; len: 12; v_gene: TRBV29-1; CDR3aa: CSVQRNQETQYF
j_gene: TRBJ1-1; len: 13; v_gene: TRBV29-1; CDR3aa: CSVGSHGNTEAFF
j_gene: TRBJ2-1; len: 20; v_gene: TRBV19; CDR3aa: CASSIPRDREPPSSYNEQFF
j_gene: TRBJ2-1; len: 11; v_gene: TRBV10-2; CDR3aa: CASQAYNEQFF
j_gene: TRBJ2-7; len: 15; v_gene: TRBV20-1; CDR3aa: CSAGRTSGIIGEQYF
j_gene: TRBJ2-1; len: 13; v_gene: TRBV5-4; CDR3aa: CASGGHSNNEQFF
j_gene: TRBJ1-4; len: 16; v_gene: TRBV20-1; CDR3aa: CSAQAGLDGPWEKLFF
j_gene: TRBJ1-2; len: 14; v_gene: TRBV6-6; CDR3aa: CASSYSGDFYGYTF
j_gene: TRBJ2-1; len: 16; v_gene: TRBV7-9; CDR3aa: CASSLGSGQGLNEQFF
j_gene: TRBJ2-7; len: 16; v_gene: TRBV7-8; CDR3aa: CASSVALGQGAHEQYF
j_gene: TRBJ2-2; len: 16; v_gene: TRBV7-8; CDR3aa: CASSRNEAANTGELFF
j_gene: TRBJ2-5; len: 11; v_gene: TRBV2; CDR3aa: CASSGGETQYF
j_gene: TRBJ2-1; len: 17; v_gene: TRBV20-1; CDR3aa: CSASASGTASSYNEQFF
j_gene: TRBJ2-2; len: 15; v_gene: TRBV25-1; CDR3aa: CASSETGKVAGELFF
j_gene: TRBJ1-5; len: 12; v_gene: TRBV25-1; CDR3aa: CASRGGNQPQHF
j_gene: TRBJ1-2; len: 15; v_gene: TRBV7-9; CDR3aa: CASSPSPDRLYGYTF
j_gene: TRBJ1-1; len: 15; v_gene: TRBV4-1; CDR3aa: CASSQVKTGGVGAFF
j_gene: TRBJ2-1; len: 12; v_gene: TRBV19; CDR3aa: CASIGPPREQFF
j_gene: TRBJ2-1; len: 16; v_gene: TRBV7-3; CDR3aa: CASSPRPGTLYNEQFF
j_gene: TRBJ1-3; len: 16; v_gene: TRBV20-1; CDR3aa: CSARDRNTGSGNTIYF
j_gene: TRBJ2-5; len: 18; v_gene: TRBV9; CDR3aa: CASSFTNNPTGIRETQYF
j_gene: TRBJ1-1; len: 12; v_gene: TRBV20-1; CDR3aa: CSAGQPNTEAFF
j_gene: TRBJ1-1; len: 16; v_gene: TRBV9; CDR3aa: CASSGRQASWGTEAFF
j_gene: TRBJ2-2; len: 14; v_gene: TRBV12-3/TRBV12-4; CDR3aa: CASSLAQGRGELFF
j_gene: TRBJ2-7; len: 17; v_gene: TRBV7-2; CDR3aa: CASTQPKGQGSAYEQYF
j_gene: TRBJ2-7; len: 14; v_gene: TRBV2; CDR3aa: CASSEKGGGYEQYF
j_gene: TRBJ1-3; len: 13; v_gene: TRBV29-1; CDR3aa: CSVEKASGNTIYF
j_gene: TRBJ2-7; len: 14; v_gene: TRBV28; CDR3aa: CASTPGGIAYEQYF
j_gene: TRBJ2-1; len: 18; v_gene: TRBV4-2; CDR3aa: CASSQALSPSGDYNEQFF
j_gene: TRBJ2-3; len: 12; v_gene: TRBV7-9; CDR3aa: CASSAEATAQYF
j_gene: TRBJ1-6; len: 15; v_gene: TRBV20-1; CDR3aa: CSARDLTGGQSPLHF